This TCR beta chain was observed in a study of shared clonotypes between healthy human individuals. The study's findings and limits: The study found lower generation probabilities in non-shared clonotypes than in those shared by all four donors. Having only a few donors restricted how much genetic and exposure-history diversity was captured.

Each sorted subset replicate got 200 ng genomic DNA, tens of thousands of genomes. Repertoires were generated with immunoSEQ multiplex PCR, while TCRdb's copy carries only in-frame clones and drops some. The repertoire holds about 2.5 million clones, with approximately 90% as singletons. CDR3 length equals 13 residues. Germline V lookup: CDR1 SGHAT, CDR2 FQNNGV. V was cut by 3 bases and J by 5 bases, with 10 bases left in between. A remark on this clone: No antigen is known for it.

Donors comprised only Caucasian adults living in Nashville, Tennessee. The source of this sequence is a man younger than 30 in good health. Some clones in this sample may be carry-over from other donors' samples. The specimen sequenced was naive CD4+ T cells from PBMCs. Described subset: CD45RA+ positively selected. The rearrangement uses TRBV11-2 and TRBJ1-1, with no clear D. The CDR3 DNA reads TGTGCCAGCAGCTTTTTTCAGCGAACTGAAGCTTTCTTT. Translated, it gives CASSFFQRTEAFF.